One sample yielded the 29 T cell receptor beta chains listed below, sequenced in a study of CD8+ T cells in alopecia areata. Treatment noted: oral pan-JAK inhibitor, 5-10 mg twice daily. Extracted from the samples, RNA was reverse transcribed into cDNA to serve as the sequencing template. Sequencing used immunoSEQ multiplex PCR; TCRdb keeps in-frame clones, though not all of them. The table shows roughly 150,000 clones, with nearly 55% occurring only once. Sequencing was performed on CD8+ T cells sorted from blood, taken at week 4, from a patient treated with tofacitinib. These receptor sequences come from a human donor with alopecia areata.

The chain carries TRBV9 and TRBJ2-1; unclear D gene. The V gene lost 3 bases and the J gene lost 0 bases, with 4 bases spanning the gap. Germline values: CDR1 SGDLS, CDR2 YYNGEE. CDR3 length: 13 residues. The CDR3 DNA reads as TGTGCCAGCAGCGCTTACTCCTACAATGAGCAGTTCTTC. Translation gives CASSAYSYNEQFF.

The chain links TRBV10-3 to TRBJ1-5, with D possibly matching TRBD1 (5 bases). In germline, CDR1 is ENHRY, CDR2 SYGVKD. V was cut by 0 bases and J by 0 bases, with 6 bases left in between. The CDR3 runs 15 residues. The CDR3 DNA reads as TGTGCCATCAGTGAGTCGACAGTTAGCAATCAGCCCCAGCATTTT. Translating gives CAISESTVSNQPQHF.

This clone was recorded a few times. In DNA, the CDR3 is TGTGCCAGCAGTTATTTCGACGGGGACACCGGGGAGCTGTTTTTT. Translated: CASSYFDGDTGELFF. The gene calls are TRBV6-5 and TRBJ2-2, with D maybe TRBD2 (5 bases). The germline V and J ends were trimmed by 3 bases and 3 bases, with 11 bases remaining between them. The CDR3 is 15 amino acids. Germline CDR1 and CDR2: MNHEY and SVGAGI.

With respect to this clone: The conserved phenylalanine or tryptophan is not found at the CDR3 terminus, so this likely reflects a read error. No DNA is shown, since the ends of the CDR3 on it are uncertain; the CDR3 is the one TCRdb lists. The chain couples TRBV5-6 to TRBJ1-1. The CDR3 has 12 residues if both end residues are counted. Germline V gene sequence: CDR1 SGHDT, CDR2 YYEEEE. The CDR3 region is CASSFGGYNSSI.

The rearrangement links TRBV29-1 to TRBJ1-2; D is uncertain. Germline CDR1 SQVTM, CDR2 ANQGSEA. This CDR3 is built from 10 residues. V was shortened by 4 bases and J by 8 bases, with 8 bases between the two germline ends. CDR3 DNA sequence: TGCAGCGTTGTCTCTAAGGGCTACACCTTC. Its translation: CSVVSKGYTF. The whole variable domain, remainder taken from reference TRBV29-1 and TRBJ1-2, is SAVISQKPSRDICQRGTSLTIQCQVDSQVTMMFWYRQQPGQSLTLIATANQGSEATYESGFVIDKFPISRPNLTFSTLTVSNMSPEDSSIYLCSVVSKGYTFGSGTRLTVV.

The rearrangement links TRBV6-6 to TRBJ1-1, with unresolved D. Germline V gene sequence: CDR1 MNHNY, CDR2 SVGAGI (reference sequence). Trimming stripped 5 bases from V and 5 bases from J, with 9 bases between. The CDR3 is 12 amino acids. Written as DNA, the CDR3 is TGTGCCAGCAGTAAGGACGTTACTGAAGCTTTCTTT. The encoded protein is CASSKDVTEAFF.

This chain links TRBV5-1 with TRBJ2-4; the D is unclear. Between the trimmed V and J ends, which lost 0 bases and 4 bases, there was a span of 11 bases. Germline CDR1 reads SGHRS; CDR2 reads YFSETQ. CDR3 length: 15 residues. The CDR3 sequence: CASSLAGLGKNIQYF. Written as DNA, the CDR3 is TGCGCCAGCAGCTTGGCCGGGCTGGGGAAAAACATTCAGTACTTC.

The CDR3 reads CAIRNRSYSYEQYF. The DNA for the CDR3 is TGTGCCATCAGAAACAGGTCCTACTCCTACGAGCAGTACTTC. The V call is TRBV10-3, the J call TRBJ2-7; weak D call: TRBD1 (5 bases). The CDR3 loop spans 14 amino acids. Trimming took off 6 bases at V and 0 bases at J, with 12 bases between the two ends. Germline CDR1 reads ENHRY; CDR2 reads SYGVKD.

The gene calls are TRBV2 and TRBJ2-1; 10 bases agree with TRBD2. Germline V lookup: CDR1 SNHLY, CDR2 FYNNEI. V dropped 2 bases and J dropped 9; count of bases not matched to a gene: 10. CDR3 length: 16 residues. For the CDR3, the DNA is TGTGCCAGCAGTGAAAGGGCTAGCGGGGGTAGCGGTGAGCAGTTCTTC. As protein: CASSERASGGSGEQFF.

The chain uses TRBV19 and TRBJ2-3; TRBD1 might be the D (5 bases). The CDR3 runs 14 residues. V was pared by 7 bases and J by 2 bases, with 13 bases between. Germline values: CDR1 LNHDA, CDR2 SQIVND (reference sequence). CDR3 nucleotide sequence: TGTGCCAGTATTCCCGACAGAGACACAGATACGCAGTATTTT. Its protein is CASIPDRDTDTQYF.

CDR3 coding DNA: TGCGCCAGCAGCCAAGAGAGAACCTTCAACGAAGCTTTCTTT. It is translated as CASSQERTFNEAFF. The J gene is TRBJ1-1, the V gene TRBV4-1; D not certain. Looked up from germline, CDR1 is MGHRA and CDR2 is YSYEKL. V lost 0 bases to trimming and J lost 8 bases, with 13 bases between them. This CDR3 is 14 amino acids long.

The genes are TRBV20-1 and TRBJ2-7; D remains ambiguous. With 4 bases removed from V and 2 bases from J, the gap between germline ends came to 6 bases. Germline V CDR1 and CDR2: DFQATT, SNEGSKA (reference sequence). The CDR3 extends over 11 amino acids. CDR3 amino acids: CSAKVAYEQYF. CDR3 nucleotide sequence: TGCAGTGCTAAGGTAGCCTACGAGCAGTACTTC.

The CDR3 reads CASSLFDRAQYF. Here the CDR3 DNA reads TGTGCCAGCAGCTTATTTGACAGAGCTCAGTACTTC. The chain recombines TRBV13 with TRBJ2-7; D might be TRBD1 (5 bases). Trimming removed 2 bases from V and 10 bases from J, with 12 bases in between. This CDR3 contains 12 residues. The germline gives CDR1 PRHDT, CDR2 FYEKMQ (reference sequence). The whole variable domain, remainder taken from reference TRBV13 and TRBJ2-7, is AAGVIQSPRHLIKEKRETATLKCYPIPRHDTVYWYQQGPGQDPQFLISFYEKMQSDKGSIPDRFSAQQFSDYHSELNMSSLELGDSALYFCASSLFDRAQYFGPGTRLTVT.

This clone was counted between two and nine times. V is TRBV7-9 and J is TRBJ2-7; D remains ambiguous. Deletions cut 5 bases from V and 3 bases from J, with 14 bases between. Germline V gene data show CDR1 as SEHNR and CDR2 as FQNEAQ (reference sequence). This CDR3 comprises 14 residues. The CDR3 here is CASSLLDLSYEQYF. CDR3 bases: TGTGCCAGCAGCCTCTTAGACCTTAGCTACGAGCAGTACTTC.

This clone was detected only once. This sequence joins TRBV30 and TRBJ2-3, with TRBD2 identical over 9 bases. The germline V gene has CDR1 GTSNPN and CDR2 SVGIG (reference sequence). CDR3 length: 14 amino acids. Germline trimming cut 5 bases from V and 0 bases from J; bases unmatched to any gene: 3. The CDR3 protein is CAWSTSGSTDTQYF. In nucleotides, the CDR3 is TGTGCCTGGTCGACTAGCGGAAGCACAGATACGCAGTATTTT. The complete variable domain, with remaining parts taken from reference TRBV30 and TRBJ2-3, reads SQTIHQWPATLVQPVGSPLSLECTVEGTSNPNLYWYRQAAGRGLQLLFYSVGIGQISSEVPQNLSASRPQDRQFILSSKKLLLSDSGFYLCAWSTSGSTDTQYFGPGTRLTVL.

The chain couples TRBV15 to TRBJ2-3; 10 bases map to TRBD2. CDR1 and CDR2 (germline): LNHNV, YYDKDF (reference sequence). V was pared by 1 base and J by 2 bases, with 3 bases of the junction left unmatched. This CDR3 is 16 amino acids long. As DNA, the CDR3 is TGTGCCACCAGCAGAGTAGCGGGGGGCGACACAGATACGCAGTATTTT. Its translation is CATSRVAGGDTDTQYF.

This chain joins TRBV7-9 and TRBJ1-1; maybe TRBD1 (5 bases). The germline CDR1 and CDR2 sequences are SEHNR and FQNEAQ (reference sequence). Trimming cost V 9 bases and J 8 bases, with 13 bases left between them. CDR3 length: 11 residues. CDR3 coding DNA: TGTGCCAGTACATCCGGGACGGAAGCTTTCTTT. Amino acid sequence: CASTSGTEAFF.

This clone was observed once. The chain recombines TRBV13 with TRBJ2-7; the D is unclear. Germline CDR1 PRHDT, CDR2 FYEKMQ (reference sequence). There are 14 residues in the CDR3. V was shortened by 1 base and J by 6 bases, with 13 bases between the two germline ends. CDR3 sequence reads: CASSLALNSGEQYF. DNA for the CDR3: TGTGCCAGCAGCTTAGCCCTGAACAGTGGCGAGCAGTACTTC.

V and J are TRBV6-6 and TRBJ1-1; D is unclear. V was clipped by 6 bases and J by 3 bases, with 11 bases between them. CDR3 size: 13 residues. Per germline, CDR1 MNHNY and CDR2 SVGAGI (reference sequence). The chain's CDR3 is CASSREWDTEAFF. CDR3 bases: TGTGCCAGCAGCCGCGAATGGGACACTGAAGCTTTCTTT.

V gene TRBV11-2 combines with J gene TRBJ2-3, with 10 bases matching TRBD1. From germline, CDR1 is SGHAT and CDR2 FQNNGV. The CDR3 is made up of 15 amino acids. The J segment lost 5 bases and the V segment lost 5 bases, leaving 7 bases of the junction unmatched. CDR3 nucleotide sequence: TGTGCCAGCAGCCTCGGGACAGGGGAGGGAGATACGCAGTATTTT. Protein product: CASSLGTGEGDTQYF.

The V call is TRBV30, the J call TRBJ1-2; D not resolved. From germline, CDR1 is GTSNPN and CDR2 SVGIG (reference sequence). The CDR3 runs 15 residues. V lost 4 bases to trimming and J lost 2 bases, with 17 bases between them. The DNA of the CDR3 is TGTGCCTGGATCGGCAGTTGGAACCCCAACTATGGCTACACCTTC. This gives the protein CAWIGSWNPNYGYTF. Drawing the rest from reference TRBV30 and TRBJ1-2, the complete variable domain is SQTIHQWPATLVQPVGSPLSLECTVEGTSNPNLYWYRQAAGRGLQLLFYSVGIGQISSEVPQNLSASRPQDRQFILSSKKLLLSDSGFYLCAWIGSWNPNYGYTFGSGTRLTVV.

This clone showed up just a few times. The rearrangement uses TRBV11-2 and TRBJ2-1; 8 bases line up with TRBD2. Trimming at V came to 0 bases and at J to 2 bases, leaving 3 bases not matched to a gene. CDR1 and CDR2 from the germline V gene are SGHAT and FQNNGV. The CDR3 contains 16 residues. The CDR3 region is CASSLEWRGAYNEQFF. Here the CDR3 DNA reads TGTGCCAGCAGCTTAGAGTGGCGGGGGGCCTACAATGAGCAGTTCTTC.

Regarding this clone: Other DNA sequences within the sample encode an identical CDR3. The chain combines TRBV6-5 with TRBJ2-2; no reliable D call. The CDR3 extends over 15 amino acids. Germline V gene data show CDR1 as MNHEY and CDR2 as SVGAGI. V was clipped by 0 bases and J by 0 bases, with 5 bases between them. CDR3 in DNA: TGTGCCAGCAGTTACTCCGCAGCGAACACCGGGGAGCTGTTTTTT. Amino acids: CASSYSAANTGELFF.

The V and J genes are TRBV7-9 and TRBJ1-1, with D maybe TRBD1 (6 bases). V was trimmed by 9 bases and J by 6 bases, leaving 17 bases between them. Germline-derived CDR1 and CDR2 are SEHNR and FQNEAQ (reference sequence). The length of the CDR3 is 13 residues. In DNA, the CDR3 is TGTGCCAGTATCTTACAGGGTGAGGCTGAAGCTTTCTTT. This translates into CASILQGEAEAFF.

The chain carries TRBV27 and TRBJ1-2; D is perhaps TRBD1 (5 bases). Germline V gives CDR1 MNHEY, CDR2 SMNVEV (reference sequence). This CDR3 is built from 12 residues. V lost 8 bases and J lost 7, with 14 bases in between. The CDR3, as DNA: TGTGCCAGCTCCTTTGGGGGAGGTGGCTACACCTTC. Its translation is CASSFGGGGYTF.

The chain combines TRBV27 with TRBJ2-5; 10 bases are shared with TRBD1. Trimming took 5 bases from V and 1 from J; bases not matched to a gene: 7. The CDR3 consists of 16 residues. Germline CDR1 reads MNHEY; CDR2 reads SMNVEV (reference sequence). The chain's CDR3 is CASSPGQGDFQETQYF. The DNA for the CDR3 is TGTGCCAGCAGTCCCGGACAGGGGGATTTCCAAGAGACCCAGTACTTC.

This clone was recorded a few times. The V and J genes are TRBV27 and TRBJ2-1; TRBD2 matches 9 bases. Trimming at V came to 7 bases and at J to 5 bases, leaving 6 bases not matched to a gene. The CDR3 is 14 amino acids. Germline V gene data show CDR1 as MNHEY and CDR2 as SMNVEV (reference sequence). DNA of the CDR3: TGTGCCAGCACTTCCCTAGCGGGGAACAATGAGCAGTTCTTC. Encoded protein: CASTSLAGNNEQFF.

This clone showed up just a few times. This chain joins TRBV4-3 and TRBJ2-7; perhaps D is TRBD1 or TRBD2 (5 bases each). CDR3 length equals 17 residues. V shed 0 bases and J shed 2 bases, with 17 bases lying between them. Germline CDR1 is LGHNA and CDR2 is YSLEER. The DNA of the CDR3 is TGCGCCAGCAGCCAAGAAAGAGGGCAGGGAAGGACCTACGAGCAGTACTTC. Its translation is CASSQERGQGRTYEQYF.

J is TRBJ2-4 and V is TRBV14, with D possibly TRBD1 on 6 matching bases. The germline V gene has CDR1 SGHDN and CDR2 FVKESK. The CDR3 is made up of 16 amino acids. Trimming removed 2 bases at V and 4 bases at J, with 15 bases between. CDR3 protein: CASSQTLGQLKNIQYF. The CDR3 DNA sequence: TGTGCCAGCAGCCAAACCCTTGGACAGTTGAAAAACATTCAGTACTTC.